This TCR beta chain was sequenced for a study of CD8+CD57+ T cells in acquired aplastic anemia. Genomic DNA provided the template from which TCR beta VDJ and CDR3 profiles were obtained. TCRdb used MiXCR to reprocess the reads, holding one entry per CDR3 protein. The sample has around 200,000 distinct CDR3 sequences; around 50% are singletons. Germline-derived CDR1 and CDR2 are SGHAT and FQDESV (reference sequence). Trimming at V came to 0 bases and at J to 6 bases, leaving 2 bases not matched to a gene. This CDR3 region has 14 residues. Patients picked for sequencing had shown CD8+CD57+ cell expansion detected by flow cytometry.

Sequenced material: sorted CD4+, CD8+, or CD8+CD57+ T cells (not recorded which) from PBMCs. The V gene is TRBV11-1, the J gene TRBJ2-1; TRBD2 agrees at 7 bases. The sequence was obtained from a human donor with aplastic anemia. As DNA, the CDR3 is TGTGCCAGCAGCTTAGCGGCTAGCGGCAATGAGCAGTTCTTC. Its protein is CASSLAASGNEQFF.